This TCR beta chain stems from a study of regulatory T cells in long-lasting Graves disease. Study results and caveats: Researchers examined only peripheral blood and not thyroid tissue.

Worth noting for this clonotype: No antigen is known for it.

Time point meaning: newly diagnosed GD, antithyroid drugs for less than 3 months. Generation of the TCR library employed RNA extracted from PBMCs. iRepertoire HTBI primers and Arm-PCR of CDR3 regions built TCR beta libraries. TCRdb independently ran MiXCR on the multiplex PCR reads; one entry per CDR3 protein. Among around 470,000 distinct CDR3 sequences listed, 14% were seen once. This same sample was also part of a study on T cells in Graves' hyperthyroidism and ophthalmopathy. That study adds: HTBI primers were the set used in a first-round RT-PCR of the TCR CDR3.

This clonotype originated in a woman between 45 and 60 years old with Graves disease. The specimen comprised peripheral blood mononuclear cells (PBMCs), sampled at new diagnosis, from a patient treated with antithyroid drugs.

Written as DNA, the CDR3 is TGCGCCAGCAGCCAGCAACGGACAGGGAGCGAGCAGTACTTC. It specifies CASSQQRTGSEQYF. The chain uses TRBV4-1 and TRBJ2-7; 8 nucleotides agree with TRBD1. The germline V gene has CDR1 MGHRA and CDR2 YSYEKL. The CDR3 extends over 14 amino acids. Trimming cost V 3 bases and J 6 bases; bases outside gene matches: 7.